The 27 T cell receptor beta chains listed next were all sequenced from one sample in a study of T-cell memory formation after mild COVID-19. TCRdb passed the 5' RACE reads through MiXCR, listing each CDR3 protein once. The data hold 450,000 or so distinct CDR3 sequences, with around 25% observed a single time. Sequencing was performed on PBMCs or a T cell subset sorted from them (not recorded which). These TCRs come from an adult woman who had mild COVID-19 (a few samples of this study predate the infection). Cell type and time point are not known.

The gene calls are TRBV5-1 and TRBJ2-1, with D tentatively TRBD2 (5 bases). The germline V gene has CDR1 SGHRS and CDR2 YFSETQ. Trimming stripped 4 bases from V and 10 bases from J, with 15 bases between. The CDR3 has 13 amino acids. This CDR3 is CASSPDVGEEQFF. CDR3 DNA sequence: TGCGCCAGCAGCCCGGACGTCGGGGAGGAGCAGTTCTTC.

The chain combines TRBV5-5 with TRBJ1-2; 7 bases map to TRBD1. Losses at the gene ends were 0 bases for V and 8 bases for J; bases not matched to a gene: 4. The CDR3 extends over 13 amino acids. The germline V gene has CDR1 SGHKS and CDR2 YYEKEE (reference sequence). The CDR3 protein is CASSLGQGRGYTF. In DNA form, the CDR3 reads TGTGCCAGCAGCTTGGGACAGGGAAGAGGCTACACCTTC.

This clonotype was picked up a small number of times. The chain links TRBV7-9 to TRBJ2-7; 7 nucleotides match TRBD1. The CDR3 extends over 13 amino acids. V dropped 1 base and J dropped 5; count of bases not matched to a gene: 2. Germline-derived CDR1 and CDR2 are SEHNR and FQNEAQ (reference sequence). The CDR3 reads CASSLGQGHEQYF. The CDR3 region has the DNA TGTGCCAGCAGCTTAGGACAGGGTCACGAGCAGTACTTC.

The chain uses TRBV19 and TRBJ1-5; perhaps TRBD1 as D (5 bases). Looked up from germline, CDR1 is LNHDA and CDR2 is SQIVND (reference sequence). The CDR3 consists of 15 residues. V gave up 6 bases and J gave up 2 bases, with 14 bases separating them. The CDR3 reads CASRESGGGNQPQHF. The CDR3 DNA reads TGTGCCAGTAGAGAAAGCGGGGGAGGCAATCAGCCCCAGCATTTT.

The chain carries TRBV6-5 and TRBJ1-6; no clear D gene. The ends were cut back, 3 bases at V and 10 bases at J, with 13 bases in the middle. The CDR3 extends over 14 amino acids. Germline V gives CDR1 MNHEY, CDR2 SVGAGI. The CDR3 DNA is TGTGCCAGCAGTTATTACACAGCGGGATCACCCCTCCACTTT. This codes for CASSYYTAGSPLHF.

This clonotype showed up just a few times. CDR3 DNA: TGTGCCAGCAGCTTACCCCAGGGCGTACAGTACTTC. Its translation is CASSLPQGVQYF. V gene TRBV7-9 combines with J gene TRBJ2-7; D might be TRBD1 (5 bases). The germline V and J ends were trimmed by 2 bases and 10 bases, with 12 bases remaining between them. Looked up from germline, CDR1 is SEHNR and CDR2 is FQNEAQ (reference sequence). The CDR3 runs 12 residues.

The chain has TRBV18 and TRBJ2-7; D call uncertain. V was trimmed by 2 bases and J by 2 bases, leaving 7 bases between them. CDR3 length: 13 residues. Germline V gives CDR1 KGHSH, CDR2 LQKENI. The chain's CDR3 is CASSPELPYEQYF. The CDR3 nucleotides are TGTGCCAGCTCACCAGAACTTCCCTACGAGCAGTACTTC. Using reference TRBV18 and TRBJ2-7 for the parts outside the CDR3, the full variable domain is NAGVMQNPRHLVRRRGQEARLRCSPMKGHSHVYWYRQLPEEGLKFMVYLQKENIIDESGMPKERFSAEFPKEGPSILRIQQVVRGDSAAYFCASSPELPYEQYFGPGTRLTVT.

The J gene is TRBJ2-4, the V gene TRBV11-2, with 10 bases lining up with TRBD1. With 3 bases clipped from V and 0 bases from J, the junction kept 8 bases outside the gene matches. The CDR3 runs to 18 residues. Germline assignment: CDR1 SGHAT and CDR2 FQNNGV. In DNA, the CDR3 is TGTGCCAGCAGCTTCTCGACAGGGGGCCTGGGAGCCAAAAACATTCAGTACTTC. It is translated as CASSFSTGGLGAKNIQYF.

The V and J genes are TRBV5-1 and TRBJ2-1; 11 nucleotides agree with TRBD2. CDR1 is SGHRS, CDR2 YFSETQ, per germline. Losses at the gene ends were 4 bases for V and 3 bases for J; bases not matched to a gene: 9. This CDR3 spans 17 amino acids. DNA for the CDR3: TGCGCCAGCAGCCCGAGGGCCGGGACTAGCGGCTACAATGAGCAGTTCTTC. Translating it yields CASSPRAGTSGYNEQFF.

This chain uses TRBV7-2 with TRBJ1-1; tentatively, D is TRBD1 (5 bases). Germline assignment: CDR1 SGHTA and CDR2 FQGNSA. V was shortened by 1 base and J by 4 bases, with 13 bases between the two germline ends. CDR3 length equals 15 residues. CDR3 amino acids: CASSLVLGVGTEAFF. CDR3 DNA: TGTGCCAGCAGCTTAGTCTTAGGGGTGGGCACTGAAGCTTTCTTT.

This clonotype has only a few counts. The CDR3 DNA follows: TGTGCCAGCTCACCACTGGTACTTGGCGAGCAGTACTTC. Residues: CASSPLVLGEQYF. The chain carries TRBV18 and TRBJ2-7, with no clear D. This CDR3 is built from 13 residues. V was cut by 1 base and J by 6 bases, with 10 bases left in between. From germline, CDR1 is KGHSH and CDR2 LQKENI. Full variable domain (remainder filled in from reference TRBV18 and TRBJ2-7): NAGVMQNPRHLVRRRGQEARLRCSPMKGHSHVYWYRQLPEEGLKFMVYLQKENIIDESGMPKERFSAEFPKEGPSILRIQQVVRGDSAAYFCASSPLVLGEQYFGPGTRLTVT.

The V gene is TRBV5-1, the J gene TRBJ2-5, with 9 bases fitting TRBD1. Trimming cost V 7 bases and J 7 bases; bases outside gene matches: 11. The CDR3 is 14 residues long. Germline V CDR1 and CDR2: SGHRS, YFSETQ. The CDR3 loop is CASSDYRGRGTQYF. The CDR3 bases are TGCGCCAGCTCAGACTACAGGGGGCGCGGGACCCAGTACTTC.

This clonotype was observed a handful of times. Written as DNA, the CDR3 is TGTGCCAGCAGCTTAGGGGCTAGCTGGGGAGCAGAGACCCAGTACTTC. It specifies CASSLGASWGAETQYF. The chain is built from TRBV7-2 and TRBJ2-5; D might be TRBD2 (5 bases). V lost 1 base and J 4 bases, leaving 16 bases between the germline ends. Germline loops: CDR1 SGHTA, CDR2 FQGNSA. The CDR3 sequence is 16 residues long. Using reference TRBV7-2 and TRBJ2-5 for the parts outside the CDR3, the full variable domain is GAGVSQSPSNKVTEKGKDVELRCDPISGHTALYWYRQSLGQGLEFLIYFQGNSAPDKSGLPSDRFSAERTGGSVSTLTIQRTQQEDSAVYLCASSLGASWGAETQYFGPGTRLLVL.

This clonotype was seen a handful of times. The chain combines TRBV7-9 with TRBJ2-3, with D possibly being TRBD2 (6 bases). Trimming took 0 bases from V and 4 from J, leaving 20 bases between them. The CDR3 covers 18 residues. In germline, CDR1 is SEHNR, CDR2 FQNEAQ (reference sequence). CDR3 loop: CASSLASAGTRRADTQYF. The DNA for the CDR3 is TGTGCCAGCAGCTTAGCGTCAGCCGGGACTCGCCGGGCAGATACGCAGTATTTT.

J is TRBJ2-1 and V is TRBV5-5; D might be TRBD1 (6 bases). CDR3 size: 16 residues. CDR1 is SGHKS, CDR2 YYEKEE, per germline (reference sequence). The V gene lost 4 bases and the J gene lost 7 bases, with 21 bases spanning the gap. Here the CDR3 DNA reads TGTGCCAGCAGCCCACGTCCCTACGTGAGGGGGAATGAGCAGTTCTTC. Its protein product is CASSPRPYVRGNEQFF.

Turning to this clonotype: One junction end disagrees with the germline gene, perhaps due to a read error. The rearrangement joins TRBV5-4 to TRBJ1-4; D gene uncertain. Per germline, CDR1 SGHNT and CDR2 YYREEE (reference sequence). The CDR3 loop spans 14 amino acids. For the CDR3, the DNA is TGTTCCAGCAGCTACGGGGCAACTAATGAAAAACTGTTTTTT. Protein product: CSSSYGATNEKLFF.

This clonotype appeared a few times. This chain uses TRBV12-3 or TRBV12-4 with TRBJ1-1; D gene uncertain. The ends were cut back, 7 bases at V and 5 bases at J, with 14 bases in the middle. This CDR3 is 13 amino acids long. The CDR3 region has the DNA TGTGCCAGCAAATACGGGGAAGGAACTGAAGCTTTCTTT. Translation gives CASKYGEGTEAFF.

The chain joins TRBV5-1 to TRBJ2-3, with D possibly being TRBD1 (5 bases). This CDR3 is 15 amino acids long. CDR1 and CDR2 (germline): SGHRS, YFSETQ. Trimming removed 4 bases at V and 1 base at J, with 13 bases between. The CDR3 here is CASSPRTYGTDTQYF. The DNA for the CDR3 is TGCGCCAGCAGCCCCCGGACATATGGCACAGATACGCAGTATTTT. Full variable domain (outside the CDR3, taken from reference TRBV5-1 and TRBJ2-3): KAGVTQTPRYLIKTRGQQVTLSCSPISGHRSVSWYQQTPGQGLQFLFEYFSETQRNKGNFPGRFSGRQFSNSRSEMNVSTLELGDSALYLCASSPRTYGTDTQYFGPGTRLTVL.

The chain carries TRBV5-5 and TRBJ2-1; TRBD2 matches at 7 bases. Germline lookup yields CDR1 SGHKS and CDR2 YYEKEE (reference sequence). Unmatched junction bases numbered 8, after V lost 2 bases and J lost 0 bases. The CDR3 length is 17 residues. CDR3 loop: CASSFIAGTTSYNEQFF. The CDR3 nucleotides are TGTGCCAGCAGCTTCATTGCCGGGACTACCTCCTACAATGAGCAGTTCTTC.

V and J are TRBV5-1 and TRBJ2-7; 8 bases are a match to TRBD1. The CDR3 is made up of 15 amino acids. Germline lookup yields CDR1 SGHRS and CDR2 YFSETQ. The V and J ends lost 0 bases and 4 bases, in that order; junction bases with no gene match: 6. The CDR3 bases are TGCGCCAGCAGCTTGGCAGGGGGCGCGGGTTACGAGCAGTACTTC. It is translated as CASSLAGGAGYEQYF.

This chain joins TRBV11-3 and TRBJ1-6, with 7 bases matching TRBD1. The CDR3 runs to 17 residues. The germline V gene encodes CDR1 SGHNT and CDR2 YENEEA. The J segment lost 6 bases and the V segment lost 5 bases, leaving 13 bases of the junction unmatched. For the CDR3, the DNA is TGTGCCAGCAGCCCGAGGTGGGGGGACAGAAGTAATTCACCCCTCCACTTT. Translation gives CASSPRWGDRSNSPLHF.

The rearrangement uses TRBV3-1 and TRBJ2-1; the D gene is possibly TRBD2 (6 bases). CDR1 is LGHDT, CDR2 YNNKEL, per germline (reference sequence). The CDR3 has 12 residues. V was shortened by 7 bases and J by 7 bases, with 11 bases between the two germline ends. The CDR3 coding sequence is TGTGCCAGCAAGGGCAGCGGGAATGAGCAGTTCTTC. Its translation is CASKGSGNEQFF.

The sample holds a few counts of this clonotype. The rearrangement joins TRBV6-5 to TRBJ2-1; 9 bases fit TRBD2. In germline, CDR1 is MNHEY, CDR2 SVGAGI. V lost 7 bases, J lost 9 bases, and 10 bases stayed unmatched. The CDR3 is 14 residues long. As DNA, the CDR3 is TGTGCCAGCACGATAAGCGGGGGGCAGGGTGAGCAGTTCTTC. It specifies CASTISGGQGEQFF.

The J gene is TRBJ2-3, the V gene TRBV10-2; no firm D call. Trimming stripped 3 bases from V and 0 bases from J, with 7 bases between. The V gene's germline CDR1 is WSHSY and CDR2 SAAADI. The CDR3 consists of 14 residues. The CDR3 loop is CASSEGRSTDTQYF. Here the CDR3 DNA reads TGCGCCAGCAGTGAAGGCAGGAGCACAGATACGCAGTATTTT.

There are a few counts of this clonotype. This chain links TRBV18 with TRBJ1-1; D might be TRBD1 (6 bases). The CDR3 length is 15 residues. Germline V gene data show CDR1 as KGHSH and CDR2 as LQKENI. Trimming left V 4 bases short and J 4 bases short, with 16 bases between. DNA of the CDR3: TGTGCCAGCTCACTAACCGGGACATTGGGCACTGAAGCTTTCTTT. This codes for CASSLTGTLGTEAFF.

This clonotype was counted a few times. The rearrangement links TRBV20-1 to TRBJ2-7, with 8 bases identical to TRBD1. The V gene's germline CDR1 is DFQATT and CDR2 SNEGSKA (reference sequence). The trim removed 0 bases at V and 2 bases at J, leaving 12 bases unmatched. The CDR3 totals 17 residues. CDR3 amino acids: CSARDPLAGGLAYEQYF. For the CDR3, the DNA is TGCAGTGCTAGAGATCCCTTGGCAGGGGGCCTTGCCTACGAGCAGTACTTC.

The gene calls are TRBV20-1 and TRBJ2-2, with TRBD2 as a possible D gene (6 bases). The CDR3 is 14 residues long. CDR1 is DFQATT and CDR2 is SNEGSKA in the germline V gene (reference sequence). The V end was cut by 5 bases, the J end by 0 bases, with 10 bases between. The CDR3, as DNA: TGCAGTGCTTCTAGCGAGACGAACACCGGGGAGCTGTTTTTT. Translating it yields CSASSETNTGELFF.